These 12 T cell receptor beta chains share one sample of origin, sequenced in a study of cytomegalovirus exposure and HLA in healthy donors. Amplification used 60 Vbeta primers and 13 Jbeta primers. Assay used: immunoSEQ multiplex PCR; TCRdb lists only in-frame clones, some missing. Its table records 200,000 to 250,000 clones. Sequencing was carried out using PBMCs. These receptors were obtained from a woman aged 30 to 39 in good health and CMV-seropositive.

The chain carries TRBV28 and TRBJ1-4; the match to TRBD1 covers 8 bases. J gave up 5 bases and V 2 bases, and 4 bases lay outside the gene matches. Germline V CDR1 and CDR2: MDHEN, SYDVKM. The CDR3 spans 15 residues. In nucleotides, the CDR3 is TGTGCCAGCAGTTTAGGGAGACAGGGGAATGAAAAACTGTTTTTT. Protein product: CASSLGRQGNEKLFF.

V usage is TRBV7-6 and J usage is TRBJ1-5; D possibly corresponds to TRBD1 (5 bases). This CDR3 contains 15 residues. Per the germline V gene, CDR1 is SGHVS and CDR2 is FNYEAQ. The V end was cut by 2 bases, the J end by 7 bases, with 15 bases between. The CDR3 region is CASSLRGGVNQPQHF. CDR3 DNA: TGTGCCAGCAGCTTAAGGGGAGGGGTAAACCAGCCCCAGCATTTT.

The CDR3 spells CASSLLARDRVESNYGYTF. DNA for the CDR3: TGCGCCAGCAGCCTTCTGGCCCGAGACAGGGTAGAAAGTAACTATGGCTACACCTTC. The rearrangement joins TRBV4-1 to TRBJ1-2; 7 positions agree with TRBD1. This CDR3 has 19 amino acids. Germline CDR1 and CDR2: MGHRA and YSYEKL. V lost 4 bases and J lost 1; bases outside the gene matches: 18.

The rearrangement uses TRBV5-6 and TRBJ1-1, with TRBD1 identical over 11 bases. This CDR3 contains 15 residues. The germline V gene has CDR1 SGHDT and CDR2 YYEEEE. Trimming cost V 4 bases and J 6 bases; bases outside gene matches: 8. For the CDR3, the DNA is TGTGCCAGCAGCGCCGGGACAGGGGGTTACGCTGAAGCTTTCTTT. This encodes CASSAGTGGYAEAFF.

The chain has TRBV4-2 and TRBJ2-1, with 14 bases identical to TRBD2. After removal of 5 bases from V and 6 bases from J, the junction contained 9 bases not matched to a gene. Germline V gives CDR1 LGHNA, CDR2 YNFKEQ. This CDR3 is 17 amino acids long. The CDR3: CASSDSRLAGGPNEQFF. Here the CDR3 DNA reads TGTGCCAGCAGCGACAGCAGACTAGCGGGAGGGCCCAATGAGCAGTTCTTC.

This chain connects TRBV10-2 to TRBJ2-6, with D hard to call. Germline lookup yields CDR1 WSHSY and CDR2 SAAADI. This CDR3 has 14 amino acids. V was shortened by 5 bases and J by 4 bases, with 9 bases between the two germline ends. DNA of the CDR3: TGCGCCAGCAGTCCCCCTGTAGGGGCCAACGTCCTGACTTTC. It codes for CASSPPVGANVLTF.

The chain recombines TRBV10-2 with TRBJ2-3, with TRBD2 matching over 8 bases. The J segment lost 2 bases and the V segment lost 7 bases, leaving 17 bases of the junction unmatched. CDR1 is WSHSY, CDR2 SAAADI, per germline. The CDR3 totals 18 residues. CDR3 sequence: CASTGGGHLDGPTDTQYF. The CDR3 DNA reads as TGCGCCAGCACGGGAGGGGGACATCTGGACGGGCCCACAGATACGCAGTATTTT.

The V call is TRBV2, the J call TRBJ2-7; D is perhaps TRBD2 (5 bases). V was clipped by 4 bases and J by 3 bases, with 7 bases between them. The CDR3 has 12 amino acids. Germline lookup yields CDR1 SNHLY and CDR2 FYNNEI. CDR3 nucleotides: TGTGCCAGCAGTGGAGAGGGCTACGAGCAGTACTTC. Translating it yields CASSGEGYEQYF.

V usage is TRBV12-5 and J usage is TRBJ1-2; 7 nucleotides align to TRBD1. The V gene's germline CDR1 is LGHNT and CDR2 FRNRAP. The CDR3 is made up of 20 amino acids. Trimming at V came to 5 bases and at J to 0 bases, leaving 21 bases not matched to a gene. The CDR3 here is CASGAPPYRGVLLTNYGYTF. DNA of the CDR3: TGTGCTAGTGGTGCCCCCCCCTACAGGGGCGTTCTGCTTACTAACTATGGCTACACCTTC.

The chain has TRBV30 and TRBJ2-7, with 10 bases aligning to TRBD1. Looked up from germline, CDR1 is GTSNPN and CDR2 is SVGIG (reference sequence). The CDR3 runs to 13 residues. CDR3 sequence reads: CAWGQGLTYEQYF. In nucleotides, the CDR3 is TGTGCGTGGGGACAGGGGCTCACCTACGAGCAGTACTTC.

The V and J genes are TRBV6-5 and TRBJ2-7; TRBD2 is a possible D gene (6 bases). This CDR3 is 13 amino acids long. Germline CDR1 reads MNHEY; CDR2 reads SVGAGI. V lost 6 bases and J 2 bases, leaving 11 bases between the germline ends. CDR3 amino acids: CASSRELTYEQYF. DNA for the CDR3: TGTGCCAGCAGCCGGGAGTTGACCTACGAGCAGTACTTC.

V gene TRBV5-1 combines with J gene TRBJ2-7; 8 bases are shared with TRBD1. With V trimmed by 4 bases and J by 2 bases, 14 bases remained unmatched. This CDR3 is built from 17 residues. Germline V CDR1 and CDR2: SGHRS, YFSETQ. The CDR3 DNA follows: TGCGCCAGCAGCCAAAAAGGACATGGGACAGGTCCCTACGAGCAGTACTTC. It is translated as CASSQKGHGTGPYEQYF.